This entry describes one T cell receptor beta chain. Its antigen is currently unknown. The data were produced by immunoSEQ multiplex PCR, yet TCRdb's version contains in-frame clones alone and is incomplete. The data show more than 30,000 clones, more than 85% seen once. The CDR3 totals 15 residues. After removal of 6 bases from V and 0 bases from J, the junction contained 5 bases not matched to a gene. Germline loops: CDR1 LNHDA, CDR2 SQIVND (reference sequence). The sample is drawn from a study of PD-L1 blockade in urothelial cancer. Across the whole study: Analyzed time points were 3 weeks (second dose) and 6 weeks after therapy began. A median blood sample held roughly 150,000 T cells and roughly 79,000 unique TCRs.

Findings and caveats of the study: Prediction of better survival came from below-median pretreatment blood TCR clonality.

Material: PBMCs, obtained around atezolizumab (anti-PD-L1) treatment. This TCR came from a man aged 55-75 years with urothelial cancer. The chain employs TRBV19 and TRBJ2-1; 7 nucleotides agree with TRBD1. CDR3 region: CASSAGGSSYNEQFF. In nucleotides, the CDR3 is TGTGCCAGTAGCGCAGGGGGAAGCTCCTACAATGAGCAGTTCTTC.